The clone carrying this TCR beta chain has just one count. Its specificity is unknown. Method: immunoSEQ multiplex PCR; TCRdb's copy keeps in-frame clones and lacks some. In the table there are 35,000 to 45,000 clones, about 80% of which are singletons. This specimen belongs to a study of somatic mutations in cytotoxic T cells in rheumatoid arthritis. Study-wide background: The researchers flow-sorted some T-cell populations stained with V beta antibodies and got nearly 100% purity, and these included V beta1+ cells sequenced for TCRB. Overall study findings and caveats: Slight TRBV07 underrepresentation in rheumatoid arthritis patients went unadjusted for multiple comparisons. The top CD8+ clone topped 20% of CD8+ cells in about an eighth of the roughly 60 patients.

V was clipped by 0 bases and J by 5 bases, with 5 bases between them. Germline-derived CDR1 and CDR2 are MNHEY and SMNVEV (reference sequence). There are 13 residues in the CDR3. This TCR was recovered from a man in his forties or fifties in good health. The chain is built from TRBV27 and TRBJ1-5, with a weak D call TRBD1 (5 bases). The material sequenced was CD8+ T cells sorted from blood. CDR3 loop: CASSLSGDQPQHF. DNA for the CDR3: TGTGCCAGCAGTTTATCGGGGGATCAGCCCCAGCATTTT.